The rows below give T cell receptor beta chains drawn from one sample of a study of blood T cell repertoires in COVID-19. The data were produced by immunoSEQ multiplex PCR, yet TCRdb's version contains in-frame clones alone and is incomplete. The table lists tens of thousands of clones, approximately 80% of them singletons. Sequencing was carried out using peripheral blood. Receptor source: a man aged 80 or over with acute or convalescent COVID-19. CDR3s include the opening cysteine and the closing phenylalanine or tryptophan. D genes are given only for firm matches. Clone size appears in some rows only: once, few, many, or a class for an expanded clone.

v_call	clone_size	j_call	d_call	cdr3_aa	cdr3_nt
TRBV6-5	-	TRBJ1-5	-	CASSLSGRGAQHF	TGTGCCAGCAGTTTGTCCGGGAGGGGAGCCCAGCATTTT
TRBV5-6	-	TRBJ1-2	TRBD1	CASSSSPTGRWRSYGYTF	TGTGCCAGCAGCTCCTCCCCGACAGGGCGGTGGAGAAGCTATGGCTACACCTTC
TRBV6-7	-	TRBJ2-5	TRBD1	CASSYEVRAGTGVGETQYF	TGTGCCAGCAGTTACGAGGTCCGGGCGGGGACAGGGGTTGGAGAGACCCAGTACTTC
TRBV7-8	once	TRBJ2-1	-	CASSLAGRGTYNEQFF	TGTGCCAGCAGCTTAGCGGGGCGGGGAACCTACAATGAGCAGTTCTTC
TRBV11-2	-	TRBJ2-2	TRBD2	CASRTPGLGSTGELFF	TGTGCCAGCAGAACTCCGGGACTAGGTTCCACCGGGGAGCTGTTTTTT
TRBV4-2	-	TRBJ2-7	TRBD1	CASSLSGQSYEQYF	TGTGCCAGCAGCCTATCGGGACAGTCATACGAGCAGTACTTC
TRBV4-3	-	TRBJ2-1	-	CASSLRGGEVDEQFF	TGCGCCAGCAGCCTCAGAGGTGGCGAAGTGGATGAGCAGTTCTTC
TRBV7-3	few	TRBJ2-3	TRBD1	CASTDTGGTQYF	TGTGCCAGCACCGATACAGGGGGCACGCAGTATTTT
TRBV5-1	-	TRBJ1-2	-	CASSFRDLGGYGYTF	TGCGCCAGCAGCTTCAGGGATTTAGGGGGCTATGGCTACACCTTC
TRBV30	-	TRBJ2-6	-	CAWGHSGANVLTF	TGTGCCTGGGGTCACTCTGGGGCCAACGTCCTGACTTTC
TRBV25-1	once	TRBJ2-1	-	CASSEPRGSRNEQFF	TGTGCCAGCAGTGAACCCCGGGGAAGTAGGAATGAGCAGTTCTTC
TRBV5-8	-	TRBJ2-7	-	CASSRTSSYEQYF	TGTGCCAGCAGCCGCACGAGCTCCTACGAGCAGTACTTC
TRBV18	-	TRBJ2-7	-	CASSPPWGPGDEQYF	TGTGCCAGCTCACCACCGTGGGGGCCCGGGGACGAGCAGTACTTC
TRBV7-9	-	TRBJ2-6	-	CASSPRAYSGANVLTF	TGTGCCAGCAGCCCTAGAGCCTACTCTGGGGCCAACGTCCTGACTTTC
TRBV5-4	-	TRBJ2-3	TRBD1	CASSPGQALTDTQYF	TGTGCCAGCAGCCCCGGACAGGCCCTCACAGATACGCAGTATTTT
TRBV27	-	TRBJ2-3	-	CASSFGDTQYF	TGTGCCAGCAGTTTCGGGGATACGCAGTATTTT
TRBV5-1	-	TRBJ2-2	TRBD2	CASSLGAGVNTGELFF	TGCGCCAGCAGCTTGGGAGCGGGGGTAAACACCGGGGAGCTGTTTTTT
TRBV5-5	-	TRBJ2-7	TRBD2	CASSRLPSGTTYEQYF	TGTGCCAGCAGCAGGCTCCCATCCGGGACTACCTACGAGCAGTACTTC
TRBV29-1	-	TRBJ1-5	TRBD1	CSVLSRTTGIGNQPQHF	TGCAGCGTTTTGTCGAGAACGACAGGGATCGGCAATCAGCCCCAGCATTTT
TRBV21-1	-	TRBJ2-3	-	CASSKVSSGGRDTQYF	TGTGCCAGCAGCAAAGTGTCTAGCGGGGGGAGAGATACGCAGTATTTT
TRBV10-2	many	TRBJ2-5	-	CASIPGSLRGRETQYF	TGCGCCAGCATCCCGGGGTCGCTGCGGGGAAGAGAGACCCAGTACTTC
TRBV6-5	once	TRBJ2-7	TRBD2	CASSSSGGLSYEQYF	TGTGCCAGCAGTTCTAGCGGGGGGCTCTCCTACGAGCAGTACTTC
TRBV7-3	-	TRBJ1-2	TRBD1	CASSLTGQAQTF	TGTGCCAGCAGCTTAACGGGACAGGCCCAGACCTTC
TRBV18	-	TRBJ1-3	-	CASSPMRVLDGNTIYF	TGTGCCAGCTCACCCATGCGGGTACTCGATGGAAACACCATATATTTT
TRBV5-1	-	TRBJ2-5	TRBD1	CASSLQGAGETQYF	TGCGCCAGCAGCTTACAGGGGGCAGGAGAGACCCAGTACTTC
TRBV7-2	-	TRBJ1-1	TRBD1	CASSSGQAVEAFF	TGTGCCAGCAGCTCGGGACAGGCGGTAGAAGCTTTCTTT
TRBV2	-	TRBJ1-2	TRBD1	CASSVGQGDPSWYGYTF	TGTGCCAGTTCGGTGGGACAGGGGGATCCCTCTTGGTATGGCTACACCTTC
TRBV30	once	TRBJ1-2	-	CASIKGYGYTF	TGTGCCTCGATCAAGGGGTATGGCTACACCTTC
TRBV2	-	TRBJ2-3	TRBD1	CASSLPDRGSADTQYF	TGTGCCAGCAGTCTCCCTGACAGGGGTTCAGCAGATACGCAGTATTTT
TRBV5-6	-	TRBJ1-2	-	CASSLRAGGNTF	TGTGCCAGCAGCTTGAGAGCAGGAGGGAACACCTTC
TRBV7-2	-	TRBJ2-2	TRBD1	CASSLLDRGHPNTGELFF	TGTGCCAGCAGCTTACTGGACAGGGGGCACCCGAACACCGGGGAGCTGTTTTTT
TRBV12-3/TRBV12-4	-	TRBJ2-7	-	CASSTTGFYEQYF	TGTGCCAGCAGTACAACAGGGTTCTACGAGCAGTACTTC
TRBV28	-	TRBJ1-3	TRBD1	CASRQGEINTIYF	TGTGCCAGCAGACAGGGGGAGATAAACACCATATATTTT
TRBV6-6	-	TRBJ1-5	TRBD1	CASSPTGGGQPQHF	TGTGCCAGCAGTCCCACAGGGGGCGGTCAGCCCCAGCATTTT
TRBV9	once	TRBJ2-5	TRBD2	CASSVARGISGQETQYF	TGTGCCAGCAGCGTAGCAAGGGGAATTAGCGGGCAAGAGACCCAGTACTTC
TRBV7-6	-	TRBJ2-7	TRBD2	CASSTSAGYEQYF	TGTGCCAGCAGCACTAGCGCTGGTTACGAGCAGTACTTC
TRBV7-2	-	TRBJ2-3	-	CASSLGLARWTDTQYF	TGTGCCAGCAGCTTGGGGCTAGCGCGATGGACAGATACGCAGTATTTT
TRBV7-3	-	TRBJ2-3	TRBD2	CASSLAGGFSTDTQYF	TGTGCCAGCAGCTTAGCGGGGGGATTTAGCACAGATACGCAGTATTTT
TRBV19	-	TRBJ2-5	-	CATLRGETQYF	TGTGCCACCCTACGGGGAGAGACCCAGTACTTC
TRBV4-2	-	TRBJ1-1	-	CASSQAQGQTEAFF	TGTGCCAGCAGCCAAGCCCAGGGCCAGACTGAAGCTTTCTTT
TRBV7-9	few	TRBJ1-2	TRBD1	CASSLTGGGYTF	TGTGCCAGCAGCTTAACAGGGGGAGGCTACACCTTC
TRBV5-1	-	TRBJ1-1	-	CASSLEGQGGTEAFF	TGCGCCAGCAGCTTGGAGGGGCAGGGTGGTACTGAAGCTTTCTTT
TRBV5-1	once	TRBJ2-7	TRBD1	CASSSGQGPYEQYF	TGCGCCAGCAGCTCGGGACAGGGGCCGTACGAGCAGTACTTC
TRBV27	-	TRBJ1-1	-	CASSFGVGAEAFF	TGTGCCAGCAGTTTCGGGGTGGGCGCTGAAGCTTTCTTT
TRBV5-5	-	TRBJ1-1	-	CASSFVWNSREAFF	TGTGCCAGCAGCTTCGTTTGGAACAGCCGTGAAGCTTTCTTT
TRBV5-1	-	TRBJ2-1	TRBD1	CASSLVGQSYNEQFF	TGCGCCAGCAGCTTGGTGGGACAGTCCTACAATGAGCAGTTCTTC
TRBV19	-	TRBJ1-3	TRBD1	CASSSWTGEGGTIYF	TGTGCCAGTAGTTCCTGGACAGGGGAAGGTGGCACCATATATTTT
TRBV18	-	TRBJ2-6	TRBD1	CASSPGTGLSGANVLTF	TGTGCCAGCTCACCCGGGACAGGGTTATCTGGGGCCAACGTCCTGACTTTC
TRBV10-2	once	TRBJ2-3	TRBD2	CASSDSGLAYTDTQYF	TGCGCCAGCAGTGACTCCGGACTAGCCTACACAGATACGCAGTATTTT
TRBV18	-	TRBJ2-2	-	CASSPNSESGTGELFF	TGTGCCAGCTCACCAAACAGCGAGAGCGGAACCGGGGAGCTGTTTTTT
TRBV5-1	-	TRBJ2-2	-	CASSVMAGDTGELFF	TGCGCCAGCAGCGTCATGGCGGGCGACACCGGGGAGCTGTTTTTT
TRBV9	-	TRBJ1-1	-	CASSVESGLNTEAFF	TGTGCCAGCAGCGTAGAGTCAGGGTTGAACACTGAAGCTTTCTTT
TRBV6-4	-	TRBJ1-6	-	CASSQGVYNSPLHF	TGTGCCAGCAGTCAAGGGGTATATAATTCACCCCTCCACTTT
TRBV3-1/TRBV3-2	once	TRBJ2-1	-	CASGGTGYNEQFF	TGTGCCAGCGGGGGGACGGGCTACAATGAGCAGTTCTTC
TRBV6-6	-	TRBJ1-5	TRBD1	CASSYGTGGNQPQHF	TGTGCCAGCAGTTATGGGACAGGGGGCAATCAGCCCCAGCATTTT
TRBV10-3	-	TRBJ1-4	-	CATLRESSTNEKLFF	TGTGCCACCCTTCGGGAGAGCTCAACTAATGAAAAACTGTTTTTT
TRBV7-8	-	TRBJ2-1	TRBD2	CASRLGGYNEQFF	TGTGCCAGCAGACTGGGGGGGTACAATGAGCAGTTCTTC
TRBV3-1/TRBV3-2	-	TRBJ2-1	TRBD2	CASSQTLAGVKNEQFF	TGTGCCAGCAGCCAAACACTAGCGGGGGTAAAAAATGAGCAGTTCTTC
TRBV6-5	-	TRBJ1-4	-	CASIRGREINEKLFF	TGTGCCAGCATCCGCGGTCGGGAGATTAATGAAAAACTGTTTTTT